The rows below give T cell receptor beta chains drawn from one sample of a study of T cells in Graves' hyperthyroidism and ophthalmopathy. TCRdb re-analysed the multiplex PCR reads in MiXCR, keeping a single row per CDR3 protein. The sample contains a few hundred thousand distinct CDR3 sequences, approximately 15% of which appear only once. Sequenced sample: blood. The source is a woman aged 40 to 50 with Graves' hyperthyroidism. Both conserved end residues are part of each CDR3. D genes are given only for firm matches. Clone size is given for some rows only: seen once, a few or many times, or a class if the clone is expanded.

V	D	J	size	CDR3	DNA
TRBV19	NA	TRBJ1-2	few	CASSVPGPQSYTF	TGTGCCAGTAGTGTGCCGGGCCCCCAAAGCTACACCTTC
TRBV27	TRBD1	TRBJ2-1	many	CASRLDRGTIEHNEQFF	TGTGCCAGCAGACTTGACAGGGGGACTATCGAACACAATGAGCAGTTCTTC
TRBV29-1	NA	TRBJ2-5	NA	CSVAFNQETQYF	TGCAGCGTTGCGTTTAACCAAGAGACCCAGTACTTC
TRBV20-1	NA	TRBJ1-4	many	CSARDTGSEKLFF	TGCAGTGCGCGGGACACCGGGAGTGAAAAACTGTTTTTT
TRBV7-2	NA	TRBJ2-3	many	CASSSTDTQYF	TGTGCCAGCAGCTCCACAGATACGCAGTATTTT
TRBV20-1	TRBD1	TRBJ2-7	many	CSARSSGQGWWEQYF	TGCAGTGCTAGATCTTCGGGACAGGGGTGGTGGGAGCAGTACTTC
TRBV5-1	NA	TRBJ1-1	many	CASSGNSEAFF	TGCGCCAGCAGCGGAAACAGTGAAGCTTTCTTT
TRBV18	NA	TRBJ1-1	many	CASSPPKATEAFF	TGTGCCAGCTCACCGCCTAAGGCCACTGAAGCTTTCTTT
TRBV29-1	NA	TRBJ2-1	many	CSVELLYNEQFF	TGCAGCGTTGAACTACTCTACAATGAGCAGTTCTTC
TRBV7-8	TRBD2	TRBJ2-1	many	CASSLLAGSSYNEQFF	TGTGCCAGCAGCTTACTAGCGGGTTCATCCTACAATGAGCAGTTCTTC
TRBV28	NA	TRBJ2-3	many	CASSFGAASTDTQYF	TGTGCCAGCAGTTTTGGAGCGGCTAGCACAGATACGCAGTATTTT
TRBV6-1	NA	TRBJ1-2	many	CASSERTNGGYTF	TGTGCCAGCAGTGAAAGGACAAATGGAGGCTACACCTTC
TRBV5-1	NA	TRBJ1-1	many	CASSLVGGLEAFF	TGCGCCAGCAGCTTGGTGGGAGGCCTTGAAGCTTTCTTT
TRBV6-2/TRBV6-3	TRBD1	TRBJ2-7	few	CASSFSGTDYYEQYF	TGTGCCAGCAGCTTCTCCGGGACAGACTACTACGAGCAGTACTTC
TRBV11-2	NA	TRBJ2-2	few	CASSLSFGNGELFF	TGTGCCAGCAGCTTATCGTTCGGGAATGGGGAGCTGTTTTTT
TRBV18	NA	TRBJ2-3	many	CASSPPMDTQYF	TGTGCCAGCTCACCACCGATGGATACGCAGTATTTT
TRBV3-1	TRBD2	TRBJ2-4	many	CASSPGTSGGKNIQYF	TGTGCCAGCAGCCCCGGGACTAGCGGGGGTAAAAACATTCAGTACTTC
TRBV13	NA	TRBJ2-7	NA	CASSLAVGVSYEQYF	TGTGCCAGCAGCTTAGCGGTGGGAGTCTCCTACGAGCAGTACTTC
TRBV28	TRBD1	TRBJ1-3	many	CASNRDSSGNTIYF	TGTGCCAGCAATAGGGACAGCTCTGGAAACACCATATATTTT
TRBV27	TRBD2	TRBJ2-3	NA	CASSLYSPRTSPDTQYF	TGTGCCAGCAGTTTATATTCCCCAAGGACTAGCCCAGATACGCAGTATTTT
TRBV2	TRBD1	TRBJ2-7	many	CASSGGTGVGEQYF	TGTGCCAGCAGTGGCGGGACAGGGGTGGGGGAGCAGTACTTC
TRBV14	TRBD1	TRBJ2-1	NA	CASSLVTGQGAHNEQFF	TGTGCCAGCAGCCTTGTCACTGGACAGGGGGCCCACAATGAGCAGTTCTTC
TRBV5-8	TRBD2	TRBJ2-3	many	CASSLTSGIGTDTQYF	TGTGCCAGCAGCCTAACTAGCGGGATTGGCACAGATACGCAGTATTTT
TRBV30	TRBD1	TRBJ1-6	few	CAWKGQGGNSPLHF	TGTGCCTGGAAGGGACAGGGGGGTAATTCACCCCTCCACTTT
TRBV15	NA	TRBJ2-3	NA	CATSNLDTDTQYF	TGTGCCACCAGCAACTTAGATACAGATACGCAGTATTTT
TRBV5-6	TRBD2	TRBJ2-1	many	CASSKQLAGNWNEQFF	TGTGCCAGCAGTAAACAACTAGCGGGAAATTGGAATGAGCAGTTCTTC
TRBV19	TRBD1	TRBJ2-7	many	CASSEDRGTYEQYF	TGTGCCAGTAGCGAGGACAGGGGAACCTACGAGCAGTACTTC
TRBV29-1	NA	TRBJ2-7	many	CSVTGDGGPYEQYF	TGCAGCGTGACAGGGGACGGGGGGCCCTACGAGCAGTACTTC
TRBV6-6	NA	TRBJ2-6	few	CASSYSRQESSGANVLTF	TGTGCCAGCAGTTACTCGAGACAGGAGAGCTCTGGGGCCAACGTCCTGACTTTC
TRBV14	NA	TRBJ2-5	few	CASSQEGDTSETQYF	TGTGCCAGCAGCCAAGAAGGAGACACCTCCGAGACCCAGTACTTC
TRBV6-1	TRBD2	TRBJ2-1	many	CASSEGGTSNNEQFF	TGTGCCAGCAGTGAAGGAGGGACTAGTAACAATGAGCAGTTCTTC
TRBV5-1	NA	TRBJ1-2	few	CASSLAIGQTTYGYTF	TGCGCCAGCAGCTTGGCCATAGGGCAGACAACCTATGGCTACACCTTC
TRBV11-3	NA	TRBJ2-5	many	CASSLEDQETQYF	TGTGCCAGCAGCTTGGAGGACCAAGAGACCCAGTACTTC
TRBV29-1	TRBD2	TRBJ2-5	NA	CSVEEWAGAQETQYF	TGCAGCGTTGAAGAGTGGGCGGGAGCTCAAGAGACCCAGTACTTC
TRBV10-3	TRBD2	TRBJ2-2	few	CAISYSGSFVGELFF	TGTGCCATCAGCTATAGCGGGAGTTTTGTCGGGGAGCTGTTTTTT
TRBV30	NA	TRBJ1-5	many	CAWSGYGTAGKWAQHF	TGTGCCTGGAGCGGTTACGGAACAGCCGGAAAATGGGCCCAGCATTTT
TRBV28	NA	TRBJ1-1	many	CASTKGREAFF	TGTGCCAGCACCAAGGGCCGAGAAGCTTTCTTT
TRBV27	NA	TRBJ2-1	many	CASSPWGRLINEQFF	TGTGCCAGCAGCCCCTGGGGACGGTTAATAAATGAGCAGTTCTTC
TRBV2	NA	TRBJ1-2	many	CASSEGNKDGYTF	TGTGCCAGCAGTGAAGGTAACAAGGATGGCTACACCTTC
TRBV20-1	TRBD2	TRBJ2-1	few	CSAFTSGSTNEQFF	TGCAGTGCTTTTACTAGCGGGAGTACGAATGAGCAGTTCTTC
TRBV10-3	NA	TRBJ1-2	NA	CAISPPVKYGYTF	TGTGCCATCAGTCCCCCCGTGAAGTATGGCTACACCTTC
TRBV20-1	NA	TRBJ2-1	many	CSASRVQRVDNEQFF	TGCAGTGCTAGCAGGGTCCAGCGGGTCGACAATGAGCAGTTCTTC
TRBV9	TRBD1	TRBJ2-3	few	CASSVLGSTGLTDTQYF	TGTGCCAGCAGCGTCTTGGGGTCGACAGGGCTCACAGATACGCAGTATTTT
TRBV20-1	TRBD1	TRBJ1-6	NA	CSARGGTGESPLHF	TGCAGTGCTAGAGGTGGGACAGGGGAATCACCCCTCCACTTT
TRBV28	TRBD1	TRBJ2-1	few	CATDRGSRNEQFF	TGTGCCACCGACAGGGGGAGTAGGAATGAGCAGTTCTTC